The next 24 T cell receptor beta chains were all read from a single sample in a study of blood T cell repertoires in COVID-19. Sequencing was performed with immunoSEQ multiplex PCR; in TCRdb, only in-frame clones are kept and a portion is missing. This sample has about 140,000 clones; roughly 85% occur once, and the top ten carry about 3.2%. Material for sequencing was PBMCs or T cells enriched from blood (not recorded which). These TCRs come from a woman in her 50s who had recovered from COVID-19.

The CDR3 loop reads CASSPIAGVTEQFF. CDR3 DNA sequence: TGTGCCAGCAGCCCTATAGCGGGAGTTACTGAGCAGTTCTTC. This chain connects TRBV7-9 to TRBJ2-1; TRBD2 matches at 9 bases. The CDR3 spans 14 residues. CDR1 SEHNR and CDR2 FQNEAQ come from the germline V gene (reference sequence). V shed 5 bases and J 9 bases; nucleotides not matched to a gene: 8.

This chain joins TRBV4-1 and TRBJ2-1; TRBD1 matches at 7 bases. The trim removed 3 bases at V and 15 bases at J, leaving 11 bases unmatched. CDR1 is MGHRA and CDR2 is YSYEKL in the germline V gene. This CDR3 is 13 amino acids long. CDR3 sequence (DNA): TGCGCCAGCAGCCACGAAGTAACAGGGGAAGTGTTCTTC. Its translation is CASSHEVTGEVFF.

CDR3 in DNA: TGTGCCACCAGCAGACAACAGGGGGCCGGTGAAAAACTGTTTTTT. Residues: CATSRQQGAGEKLFF. The chain combines TRBV15 with TRBJ1-4; 9 bases map to TRBD1. The CDR3 totals 15 residues. The V and J ends lost 2 bases and 7 bases, in that order; junction bases with no gene match: 5. Germline V gives CDR1 LNHNV, CDR2 YYDKDF (reference sequence).

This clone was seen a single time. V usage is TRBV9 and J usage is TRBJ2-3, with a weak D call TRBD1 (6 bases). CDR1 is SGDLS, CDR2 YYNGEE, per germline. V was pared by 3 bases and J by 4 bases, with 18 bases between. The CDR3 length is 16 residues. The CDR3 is CASSARGSLPPDTQYF. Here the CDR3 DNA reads TGTGCCAGCAGCGCGAGGGGGTCTCTTCCTCCAGATACGCAGTATTTT.

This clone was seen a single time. CDR3 in DNA: TGTGCCAGTAGTATAAGGGGACAGGCTTATAGCAATCAGCCCCAGCATTTT. It codes for CASSIRGQAYSNQPQHF. The rearrangement links TRBV19 to TRBJ1-5; 8 nucleotides line up with TRBD1. This CDR3 is built from 17 residues. Losses at the gene ends were 2 bases for V and 0 bases for J; bases not matched to a gene: 6. Germline V gene data show CDR1 as LNHDA and CDR2 as SQIVND (reference sequence).

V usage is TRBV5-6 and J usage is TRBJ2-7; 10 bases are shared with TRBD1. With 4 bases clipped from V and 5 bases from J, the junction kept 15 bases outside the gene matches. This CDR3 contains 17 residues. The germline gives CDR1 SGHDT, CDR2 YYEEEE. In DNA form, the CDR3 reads TGTGCCAGCAGCGCCGGGACAGGGGCTCTGGGGCGCGACGAGCAGTACTTC. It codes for CASSAGTGALGRDEQYF.

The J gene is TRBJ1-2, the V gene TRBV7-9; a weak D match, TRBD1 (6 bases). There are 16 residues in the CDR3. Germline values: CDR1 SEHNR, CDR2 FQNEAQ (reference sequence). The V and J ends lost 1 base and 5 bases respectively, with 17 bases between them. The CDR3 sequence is CASSLDGRGDKYGYTF. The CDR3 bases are TGTGCCAGCAGCTTAGACGGGCGGGGGGACAAATATGGCTACACCTTC.

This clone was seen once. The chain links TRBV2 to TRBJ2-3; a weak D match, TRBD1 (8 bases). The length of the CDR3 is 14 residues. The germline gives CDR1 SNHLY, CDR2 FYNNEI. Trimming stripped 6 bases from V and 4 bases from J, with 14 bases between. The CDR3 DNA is TGTGCCAGCAGCACAGGGGGGGTATCAGATACGCAGTATTTT. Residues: CASSTGGVSDTQYF.

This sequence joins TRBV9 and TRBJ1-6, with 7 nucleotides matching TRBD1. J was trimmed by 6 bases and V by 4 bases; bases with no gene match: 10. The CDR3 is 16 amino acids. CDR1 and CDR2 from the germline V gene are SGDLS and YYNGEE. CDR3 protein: CASSPRPTGINSPLHF. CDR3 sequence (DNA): TGTGCCAGCAGCCCTCGCCCGACAGGGATTAATTCACCCCTCCACTTT. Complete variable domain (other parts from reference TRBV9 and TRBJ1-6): DSGVTQTPKHLITATGQRVTLRCSPRSGDLSVYWYQQSLDQGLQFLIQYYNGEERAKGNILERFSAQQFPDLHSELNLSSLELGDSALYFCASSPRPTGINSPLHFGNGTRLTVT.

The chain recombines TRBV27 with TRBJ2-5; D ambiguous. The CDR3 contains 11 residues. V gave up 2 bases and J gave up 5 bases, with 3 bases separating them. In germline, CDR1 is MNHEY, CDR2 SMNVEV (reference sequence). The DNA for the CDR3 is TGTGCCAGCAGTTTAGCGGAGACCCAGTACTTC. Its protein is CASSLAETQYF.

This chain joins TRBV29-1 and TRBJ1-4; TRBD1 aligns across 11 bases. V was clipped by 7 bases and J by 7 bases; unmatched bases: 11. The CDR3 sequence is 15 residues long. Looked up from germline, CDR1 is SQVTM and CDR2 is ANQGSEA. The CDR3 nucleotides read TGCAGCGCCCGACCCGGGACAGGGGGGAGTGAAAAACTGTTTTTT. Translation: CSARPGTGGSEKLFF.

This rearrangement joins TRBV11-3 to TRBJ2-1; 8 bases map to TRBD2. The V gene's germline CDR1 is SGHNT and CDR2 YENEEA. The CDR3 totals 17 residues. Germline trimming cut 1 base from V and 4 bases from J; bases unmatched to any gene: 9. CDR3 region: CASSLGSGRGGYNEQFF. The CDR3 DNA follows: TGTGCCAGCAGCTTAGGGAGCGGGAGAGGGGGGTACAATGAGCAGTTCTTC.

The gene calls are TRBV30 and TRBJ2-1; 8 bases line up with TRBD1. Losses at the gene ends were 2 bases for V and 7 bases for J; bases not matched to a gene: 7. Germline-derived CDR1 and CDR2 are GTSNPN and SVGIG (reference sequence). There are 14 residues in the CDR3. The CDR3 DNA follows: TGTGCCTGGAGTCCGACAGGGGTTTGGAATGAGCAGTTCTTC. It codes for CAWSPTGVWNEQFF.

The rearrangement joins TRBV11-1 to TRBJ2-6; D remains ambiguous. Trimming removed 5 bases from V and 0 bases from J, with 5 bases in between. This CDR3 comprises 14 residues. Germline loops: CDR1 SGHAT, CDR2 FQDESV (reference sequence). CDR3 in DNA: TGTGCCAGCAGCCTCTACTCTGGGGCCAACGTCCTGACTTTC. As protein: CASSLYSGANVLTF. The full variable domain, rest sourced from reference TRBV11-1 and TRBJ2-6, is EAEVAQSPRYKITEKSQAVAFWCDPISGHATLYWYRQILGQGPELLVQFQDESVVDDSQLPKDRFSAERLKGVDSTLKIQPAELGDSAMYLCASSLYSGANVLTFGAGSRLTVL.

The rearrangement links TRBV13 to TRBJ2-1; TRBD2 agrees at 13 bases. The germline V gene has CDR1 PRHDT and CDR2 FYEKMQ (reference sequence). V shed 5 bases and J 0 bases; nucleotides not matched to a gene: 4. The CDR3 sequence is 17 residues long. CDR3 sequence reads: CASSTGTSGISYNEQFF. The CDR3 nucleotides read TGTGCCAGCAGCACAGGGACTAGCGGGATCTCCTACAATGAGCAGTTCTTC.

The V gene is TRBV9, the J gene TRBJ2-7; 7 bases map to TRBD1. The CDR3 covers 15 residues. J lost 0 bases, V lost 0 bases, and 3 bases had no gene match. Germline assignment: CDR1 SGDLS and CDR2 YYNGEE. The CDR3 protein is CASSVGDSYSYEQYF. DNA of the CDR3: TGTGCCAGCAGCGTAGGGGACAGTTACTCCTACGAGCAGTACTTC.

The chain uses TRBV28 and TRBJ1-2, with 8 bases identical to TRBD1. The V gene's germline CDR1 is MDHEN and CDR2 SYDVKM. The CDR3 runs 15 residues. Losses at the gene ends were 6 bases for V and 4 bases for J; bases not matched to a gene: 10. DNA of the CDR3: TGTGCCAGCAGAACCGGGACAGGATTGAGCTATGGCTACACCTTC. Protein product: CASRTGTGLSYGYTF.

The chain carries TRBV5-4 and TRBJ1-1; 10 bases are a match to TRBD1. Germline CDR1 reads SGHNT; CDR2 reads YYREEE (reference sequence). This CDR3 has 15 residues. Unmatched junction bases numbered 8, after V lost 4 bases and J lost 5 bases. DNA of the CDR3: TGTGCCAGCAGCGTACCGGGACAGGGGATAACTGAAGCTTTCTTT. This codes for CASSVPGQGITEAFF.

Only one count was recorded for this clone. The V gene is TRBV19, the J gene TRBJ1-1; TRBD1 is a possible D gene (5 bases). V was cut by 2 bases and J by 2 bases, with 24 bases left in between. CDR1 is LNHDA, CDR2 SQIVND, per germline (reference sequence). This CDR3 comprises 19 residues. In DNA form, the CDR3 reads TGTGCCAGTAGTATAAATTACGGCGGGGCCGGGGGACCAAACACTGAAGCTTTCTTT. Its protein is CASSINYGGAGGPNTEAFF.

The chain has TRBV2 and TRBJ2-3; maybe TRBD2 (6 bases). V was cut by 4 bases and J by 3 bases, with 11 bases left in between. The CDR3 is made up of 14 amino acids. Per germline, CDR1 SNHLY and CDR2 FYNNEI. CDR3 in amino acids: CASSAAGLTDTQYF. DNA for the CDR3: TGTGCCAGCAGTGCGGCGGGGTTGACAGATACGCAGTATTTT.

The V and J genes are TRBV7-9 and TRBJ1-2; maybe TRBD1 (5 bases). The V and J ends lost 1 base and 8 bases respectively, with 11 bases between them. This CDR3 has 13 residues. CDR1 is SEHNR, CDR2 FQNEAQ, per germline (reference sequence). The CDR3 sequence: CASSLVGAWGYTF. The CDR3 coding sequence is TGTGCCAGCAGCTTAGTTGGGGCCTGGGGCTACACCTTC. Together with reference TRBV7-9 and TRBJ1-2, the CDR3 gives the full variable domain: DTGVSQNPRHKITKRGQNVTFRCDPISEHNRLYWYRQTLGQGPEFLTYFQNEAQLEKSRLLSDRFSAERPKGSFSTLEIQRTEQGDSAMYLCASSLVGAWGYTFGSGTRLTVV.

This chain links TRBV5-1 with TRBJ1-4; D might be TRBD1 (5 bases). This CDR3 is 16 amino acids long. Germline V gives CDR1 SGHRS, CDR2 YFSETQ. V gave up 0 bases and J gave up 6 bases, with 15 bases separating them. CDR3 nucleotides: TGCGCCAGCAGCTTGGGGACGCGAGGGGAGGATGAAAAACTGTTTTTT. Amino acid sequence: CASSLGTRGEDEKLFF.

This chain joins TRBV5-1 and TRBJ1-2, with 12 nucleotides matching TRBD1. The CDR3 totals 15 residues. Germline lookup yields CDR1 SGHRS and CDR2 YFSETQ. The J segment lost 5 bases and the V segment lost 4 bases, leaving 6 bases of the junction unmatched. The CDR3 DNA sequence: TGCGCCAGCAGCGCGGGACAGGGGGCGGAATATGGCTACACCTTC. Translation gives CASSAGQGAEYGYTF.

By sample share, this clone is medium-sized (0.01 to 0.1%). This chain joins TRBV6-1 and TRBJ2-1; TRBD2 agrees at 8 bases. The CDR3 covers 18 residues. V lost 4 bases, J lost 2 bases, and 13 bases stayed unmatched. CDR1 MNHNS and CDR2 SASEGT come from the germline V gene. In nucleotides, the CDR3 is TGTGCCAGCAGTGGACGCCCCAGAGCGGGAGTCCCCTACAATGAGCAGTTCTTC. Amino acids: CASSGRPRAGVPYNEQFF.